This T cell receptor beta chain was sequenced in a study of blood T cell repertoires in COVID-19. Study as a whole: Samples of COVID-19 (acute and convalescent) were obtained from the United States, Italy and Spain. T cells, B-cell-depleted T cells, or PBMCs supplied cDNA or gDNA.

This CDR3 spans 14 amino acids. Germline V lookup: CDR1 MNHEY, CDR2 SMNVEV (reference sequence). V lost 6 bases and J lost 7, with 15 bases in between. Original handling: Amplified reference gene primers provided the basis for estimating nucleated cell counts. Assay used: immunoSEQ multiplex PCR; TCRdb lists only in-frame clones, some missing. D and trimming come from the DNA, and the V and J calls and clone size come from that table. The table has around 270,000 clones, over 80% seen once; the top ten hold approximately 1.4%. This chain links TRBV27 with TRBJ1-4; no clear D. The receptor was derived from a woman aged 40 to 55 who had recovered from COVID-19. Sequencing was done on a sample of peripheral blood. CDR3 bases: TGTGCCAGCAGACCGCAATCAGGAGGTGAAAAACTGTTTTTT. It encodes CASRPQSGGEKLFF.